Given below is one TCR beta chain in context. What it recognizes is unknown. Relative to the germline gene, one junction end is altered; a read error may explain this. TCR alpha and beta CDR3 regions were amplified from RNA using iRepertoire nested multiplex PCR. For one-step reverse transcription and amplification, about 85-400 ng of tissue mRNA or PBMC total RNA was used. TCRdb processed the multiplex PCR reads anew with MiXCR; each CDR3 protein has one entry. This table holds 90,000 to 100,000 distinct CDR3 sequences, 35% to 50% found once. The data were obtained in a study of glioma-infiltrating T cells. Broader study findings: Tissue-blood divergence was below expectation in non-neoplastic patients, above in gliomas.

Germline CDR1 reads SGHVS; CDR2 reads FNYEAQ. The CDR3 contains 13 residues. The chain is built from TRBV7-6 and TRBJ1-1; D remains unclear. Sequenced: glioma tissue, nonneoplastic brain tissue, or PBMCs (not recorded which). This clonotype originated in a human donor with low-grade glioma or glioblastoma, undergoing nonglioma brain surgery, or in good health (not recorded which). The CDR3 DNA reads TGTGCCAGCAGCATAAAGATGAACGCTGAAGCTTTCTTT. Translating gives CASSIKMNAEAFF.